Listed below are T cell receptor beta chains from one sample, sequenced in a study of OX40 agonist ivuxolimab in advanced cancers. The assay was immunoSEQ multiplex PCR, and TCRdb's table has in-frame clones only and misses some. The sample lists some 90,000 clones; approximately 89% were seen once. This specimen consisted of CD4+ or CD8+ T cells sorted from blood, obtained in a trial of the OX40 agonist ivuxolimab. The receptor set was obtained from an adult with an advanced solid tumor such as melanoma, head and neck, liver or kidney cancer. The CDR3 runs from the conserved cysteine through the conserved F or W. A D gene is named only where the DNA matches it firmly. Clone size, where shown, is once, few, many, or a class for clones that have expanded.

>few|TRBD1|TRBJ1-2|TRBV5-4
TGTGCCAGCAGCTTCATGACAGGGGATTCCTATGGCTACACCTTC
CASSFMTGDSYGYTF
>NA|NA|TRBJ2-7|TRBV7-9
TGTGCCAGCAGCCTACGGGACCACCTCTACGAGCAGTACTTC
CASSLRDHLYEQYF
>NA|NA|TRBJ1-5|TRBV5-4
TGTGCCAGCAGCTTGTCGGGCTTTAGCAATCAGCCCCAGCATTTT
CASSLSGFSNQPQHF
>NA|TRBD2|TRBJ2-1|TRBV2
TGTGCCAGCAACCAACGCGGGCTAGCGGCCTACAATGAGCAGTTCTTC
CASNQRGLAAYNEQFF
>NA|NA|TRBJ2-1|TRBV7-6
TGTGCCAGCAGCCCCCTAAGGAATCTCAATGAGCAGTTCTTC
CASSPLRNLNEQFF
>NA|NA|TRBJ1-4|TRBV28
TGTGCCAGCAGGGAAGGACGGATCTCCGTCACTAATGAAAAACTGTTTTTT
CASREGRISVTNEKLFF
>few|NA|TRBJ2-7|TRBV19
TGTGCCAGTAGTATGATTGTCCTGAGCGAGCAGTACTTC
CASSMIVLSEQYF
>NA|TRBD1|TRBJ1-4|TRBV5-1
TGCGCCAGCAGCTTAGTACAGGGGCTCAATGAAAAACTGTTTTTT
CASSLVQGLNEKLFF
>NA|NA|TRBJ2-5|TRBV11-3
TGTGCCAGCACTGCAGGGGCGCATGAGACCCAGTACTTC
CASTAGAHETQYF
>NA|TRBD1|TRBJ1-2|TRBV18
TGTGCCAGCTCACTAGGGGACAGGGGGCTCCCTAACTATGGCTACACCTTC
CASSLGDRGLPNYGYTF